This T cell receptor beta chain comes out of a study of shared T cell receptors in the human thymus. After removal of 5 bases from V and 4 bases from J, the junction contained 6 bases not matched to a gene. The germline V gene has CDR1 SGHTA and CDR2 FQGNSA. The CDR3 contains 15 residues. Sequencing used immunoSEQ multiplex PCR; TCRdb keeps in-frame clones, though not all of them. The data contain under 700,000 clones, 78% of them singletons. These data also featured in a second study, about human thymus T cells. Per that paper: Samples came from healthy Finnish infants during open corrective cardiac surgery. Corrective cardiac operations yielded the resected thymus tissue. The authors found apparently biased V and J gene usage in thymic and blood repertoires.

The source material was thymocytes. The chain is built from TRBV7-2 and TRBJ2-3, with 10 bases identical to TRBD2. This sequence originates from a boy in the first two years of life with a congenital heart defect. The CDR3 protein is CASSKREGHSDTQYF. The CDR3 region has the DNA TGTGCCAGCAGCAAGCGGGAGGGTCATTCAGATACGCAGTATTTT.